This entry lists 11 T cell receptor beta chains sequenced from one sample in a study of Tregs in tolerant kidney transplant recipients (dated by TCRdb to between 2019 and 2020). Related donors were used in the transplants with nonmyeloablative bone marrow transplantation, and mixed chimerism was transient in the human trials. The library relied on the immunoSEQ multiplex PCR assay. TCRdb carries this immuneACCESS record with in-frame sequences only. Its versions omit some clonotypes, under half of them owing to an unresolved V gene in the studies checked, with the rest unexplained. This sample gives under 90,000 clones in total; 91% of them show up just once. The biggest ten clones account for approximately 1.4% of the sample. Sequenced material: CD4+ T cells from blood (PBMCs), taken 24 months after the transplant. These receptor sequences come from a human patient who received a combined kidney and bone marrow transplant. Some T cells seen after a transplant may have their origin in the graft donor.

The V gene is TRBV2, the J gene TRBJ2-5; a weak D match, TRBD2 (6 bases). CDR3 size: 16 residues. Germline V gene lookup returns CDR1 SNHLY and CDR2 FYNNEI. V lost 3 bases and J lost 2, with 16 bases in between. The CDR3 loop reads CASSEGRVAGQETQYF. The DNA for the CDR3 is TGTGCCAGCAGTGAGGGTCGGGTGGCGGGGCAAGAGACCCAGTACTTC.

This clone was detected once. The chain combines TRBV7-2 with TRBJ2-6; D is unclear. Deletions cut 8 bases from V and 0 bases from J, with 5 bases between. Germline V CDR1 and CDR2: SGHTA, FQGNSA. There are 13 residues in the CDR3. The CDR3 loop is CASPFSGANVLTF. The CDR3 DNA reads TGTGCCAGCCCGTTCTCTGGGGCCAACGTCCTGACTTTC.

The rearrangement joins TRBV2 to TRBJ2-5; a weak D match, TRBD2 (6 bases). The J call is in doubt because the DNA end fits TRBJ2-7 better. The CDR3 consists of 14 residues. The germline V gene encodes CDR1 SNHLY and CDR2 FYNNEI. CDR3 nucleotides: TGTGCCAGCACCGGGACGATCGGGAGTGTCGAGCAGTACTTC. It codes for CASTGTIGSVEQYF.

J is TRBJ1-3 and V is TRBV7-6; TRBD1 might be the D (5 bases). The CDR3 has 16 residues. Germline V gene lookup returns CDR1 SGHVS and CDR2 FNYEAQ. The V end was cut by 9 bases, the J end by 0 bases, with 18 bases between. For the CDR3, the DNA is TGTGCCAGGCCCCGGGGGGGGGTAAACTCTGGAAACACCATATATTTT. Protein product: CARPRGGVNSGNTIYF.

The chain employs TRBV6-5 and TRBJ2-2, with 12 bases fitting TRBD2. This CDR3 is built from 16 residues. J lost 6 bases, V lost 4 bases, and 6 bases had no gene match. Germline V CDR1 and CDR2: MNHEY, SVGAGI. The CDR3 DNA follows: TGTGCCAGCAGTTCTCGACTAGCGGGGGTTTCCGGGGAGCTGTTTTTT. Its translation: CASSSRLAGVSGELFF.

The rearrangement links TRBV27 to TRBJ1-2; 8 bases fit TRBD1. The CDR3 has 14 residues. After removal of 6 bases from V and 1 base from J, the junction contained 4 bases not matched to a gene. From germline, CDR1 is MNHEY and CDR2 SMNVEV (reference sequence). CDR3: CASRGTGVNYGYTF. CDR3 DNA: TGTGCCAGCAGGGGGACAGGCGTTAACTATGGCTACACCTTC.

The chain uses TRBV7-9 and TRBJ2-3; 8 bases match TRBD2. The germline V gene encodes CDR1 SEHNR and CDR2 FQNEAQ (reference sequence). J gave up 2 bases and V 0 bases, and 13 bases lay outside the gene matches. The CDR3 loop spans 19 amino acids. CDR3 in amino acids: CASSLAAKGLVSFTDTQYF. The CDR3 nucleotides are TGTGCCAGCAGCTTAGCGGCGAAGGGACTAGTCTCATTCACAGATACGCAGTATTTT.

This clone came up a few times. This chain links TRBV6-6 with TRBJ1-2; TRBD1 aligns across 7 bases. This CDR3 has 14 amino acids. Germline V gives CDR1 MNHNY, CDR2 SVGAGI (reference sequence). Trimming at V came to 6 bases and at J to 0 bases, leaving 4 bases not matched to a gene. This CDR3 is CASSHRGANYGYTF. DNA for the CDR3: TGTGCCAGCAGCCACAGGGGAGCTAACTATGGCTACACCTTC.

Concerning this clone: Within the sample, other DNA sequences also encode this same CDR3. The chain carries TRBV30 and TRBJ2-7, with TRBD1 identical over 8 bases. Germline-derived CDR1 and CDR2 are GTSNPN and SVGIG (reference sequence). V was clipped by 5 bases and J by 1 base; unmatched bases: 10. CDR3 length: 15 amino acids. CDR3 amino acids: CAWCEAGQGSYEQYF. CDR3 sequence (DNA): TGTGCCTGGTGCGAGGCAGGACAGGGATCCTACGAGCAGTACTTC. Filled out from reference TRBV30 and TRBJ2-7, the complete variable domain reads SQTIHQWPATLVQPVGSPLSLECTVEGTSNPNLYWYRQAAGRGLQLLFYSVGIGQISSEVPQNLSASRPQDRQFILSSKKLLLSDSGFYLCAWCEAGQGSYEQYFGPGTRLTVT.

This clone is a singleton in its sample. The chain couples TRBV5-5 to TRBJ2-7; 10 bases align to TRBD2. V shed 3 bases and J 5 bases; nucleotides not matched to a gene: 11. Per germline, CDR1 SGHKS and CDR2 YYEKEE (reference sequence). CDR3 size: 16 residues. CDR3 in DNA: TGTGCCAGCAGCTGGGCTAGCGGGAGAGCCAGGGACGAGCAGTACTTC. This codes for CASSWASGRARDEQYF.

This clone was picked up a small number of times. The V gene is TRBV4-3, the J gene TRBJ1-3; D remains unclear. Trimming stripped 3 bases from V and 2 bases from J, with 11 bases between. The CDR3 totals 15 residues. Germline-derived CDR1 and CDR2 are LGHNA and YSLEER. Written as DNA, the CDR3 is TGCGCCAGCAGCCATGGGAGACAAACTGGAAACACCATATATTTT. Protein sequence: CASSHGRQTGNTIYF.